A selection of T cell receptor beta chains follows, all from one sample in a study of blood T cell repertoires in COVID-19. Method: immunoSEQ multiplex PCR; TCRdb's copy keeps in-frame clones and lacks some. The table records roughly 330,000 clones, around four fifths of them present only once. Sequenced sample: peripheral blood. The receptors were sampled from a woman aged 50 to 60 with acute or convalescent COVID-19. CDR3s include the opening cysteine and the closing phenylalanine or tryptophan. D genes are given only for firm matches. The size entry is marked missing in some rows and otherwise reads once, few, many or a size class.

14,TRBJ1-5,.,.,TRBV7-2,CASSRGGINQPQHF,TGTGCCAGCTCCCGGGGGGGCATAAATCAGCCCCAGCATTTT
14,TRBJ2-3,.,TRBD2,TRBV30,CAWKILAGSDTQYF,TGTGCCTGGAAAATCCTAGCGGGATCAGATACGCAGTATTTT
13,TRBJ2-1,.,.,TRBV19,CASSINRHNEQFF,TGTGCCAGTAGTATAAACAGACACAATGAGCAGTTCTTC
16,TRBJ2-1,.,TRBD2,TRBV6-2/TRBV6-3,CASSHGSLAGGDEQFF,TGTGCCAGCAGTCACGGTAGTCTAGCGGGAGGAGATGAGCAGTTCTTC
15,TRBJ1-3,.,.,TRBV19,CASSTDRYSGNTIYF,TGTGCCAGTAGTACCGACAGATACTCTGGAAACACCATATATTTT
17,TRBJ1-6,.,TRBD1,TRBV3-1/TRBV3-2,CASSHRRQGARDSPLHF,TGTGCCAGCAGCCACCGTAGACAGGGGGCTAGGGATTCGCCCCTCCACTTT
16,TRBJ2-7,.,.,TRBV11-2,CASSLVAATYSYEQYF,TGTGCCAGCAGCTTAGTAGCCGCCACCTATTCCTACGAGCAGTACTTC
13,TRBJ2-4,.,TRBD2,TRBV5-1,CASTGLGGDIQYF,TGCGCCAGCACCGGGTTGGGAGGGGACATTCAGTACTTC
14,TRBJ1-1,.,TRBD1,TRBV5-4,CASSRQGPNTEAFF,TGTGCCAGCAGCCGACAGGGGCCGAACACTGAAGCTTTCTTT
18,TRBJ2-3,.,TRBD1,TRBV11-3,CASSLGYQQGASTDTQYF,TGTGCCAGCAGCTTAGGATACCAACAGGGGGCGAGCACAGATACGCAGTATTTT
13,TRBJ2-3,.,TRBD1,TRBV5-1,CASGTGSADTQYF,TGCGCCTCCGGGACAGGGTCTGCAGATACGCAGTATTTT
14,TRBJ1-6,.,.,TRBV10-3,CAISESRDNSPLHF,TGTGCCATCAGTGAGTCGAGGGATAATTCACCCCTCCACTTT
16,TRBJ1-2,.,TRBD1,TRBV4-2,CASSQVGTGVGYGYTF,TGTGCCAGCAGCCAGGTCGGGACAGGGGTGGGGTATGGCTACACCTTC
12,TRBJ2-3,.,.,TRBV7-9,CASSPSTDTQYF,TGTGCCAGCAGCCCTTCCACAGATACGCAGTATTTT
12,TRBJ1-5,.,.,TRBV6-6,CASTVGDQPQHF,TGTGCCAGCACTGTAGGGGATCAGCCCCAGCATTTT
12,TRBJ1-1,.,.,TRBV12-3/TRBV12-4,CASSYSNTEAFF,TGTGCCAGCTCCTACTCGAACACTGAAGCTTTCTTT
14,TRBJ1-1,.,.,TRBV6-6,CASILQGLNTEAFF,TGTGCCAGCATTCTACAGGGATTGAACACTGAAGCTTTCTTT
14,TRBJ2-2,.,.,TRBV18,CASSLAANTGELFF,TGTGCCAGCTCCCTAGCAGCGAACACCGGGGAGCTGTTTTTT
14,TRBJ1-5,.,TRBD1,TRBV5-5,CASTPGTDNQPQHF,TGTGCCAGCACCCCCGGGACAGATAATCAGCCCCAGCATTTT
13,TRBJ2-5,.,.,TRBV19,CASSRAPQETQYF,TGTGCCAGTAGTAGGGCACCTCAAGAGACCCAGTACTTC
15,TRBJ2-3,.,.,TRBV7-9,CASSLFSGLPGTQYF,TGTGCCAGCAGCTTATTTTCGGGACTCCCTGGTACGCAGTATTTT
13,TRBJ1-2,.,TRBD1,TRBV5-1,CASSQRQGDGYTF,TGCGCCAGCAGCCAAAGACAGGGGGATGGCTACACCTTC
13,TRBJ2-1,.,TRBD2,TRBV19,CASNVREGIEQFF,TGTGCCAGTAATGTGCGGGAGGGGATTGAGCAGTTCTTC
13,TRBJ1-1,.,.,TRBV6-4,CASSEGRGTEAFF,TGTGCCAGCAGTGAAGGGAGAGGGACTGAAGCTTTCTTT
14,TRBJ2-5,.,TRBD1,TRBV7-7,CASSLGTGLETQYF,TGTGCCAGCAGCTTAGGGACAGGGTTAGAGACCCAGTACTTC
13,TRBJ1-4,.,.,TRBV29-1,CSVPSTGNEKLFF,TGCAGCGTCCCATCGACGGGGAATGAAAAACTGTTTTTT
14,TRBJ1-2,.,.,TRBV10-3,CAITRDTSTGGYTF,TGTGCCATCACCAGGGACACCTCGACGGGTGGCTACACCTTC
15,TRBJ1-1,once,TRBD1,TRBV19,CASSPIGTANTEAFF,TGTGCCAGTAGTCCTATCGGGACAGCGAACACTGAAGCTTTCTTT
13,TRBJ2-7,.,.,TRBV5-5,CASSPGVSYEQYF,TGTGCCAGCAGCCCAGGGGTCTCCTACGAGCAGTACTTC
14,TRBJ1-4,.,.,TRBV2,CASSWARDNEKLFF,TGTGCCTCTAGCTGGGCTCGAGATAATGAAAAACTGTTTTTT
15,TRBJ1-4,once,TRBD1,TRBV2,CASSSQGPISLELFF,TGTGCCAGCAGTTCACAGGGGCCCATATCGTTGGAACTGTTTTTT
12,TRBJ1-5,many,.,TRBV2,CAVQDSNQPQHF,TGTGCCGTACAGGATAGCAATCAGCCCCAGCATTTT
10,TRBJ2-1,.,.,TRBV10-3,CATAVNEQFF,TGTGCCACCGCGGTCAATGAGCAGTTCTTC
12,TRBJ2-7,.,.,TRBV2,CASRPRDLKQYF,TGTGCCAGCAGGCCCCGGGACTTAAAGCAGTACTTC
15,TRBJ2-7,.,TRBD2,TRBV4-3,CASSLSLAGGYEQYF,TGCGCCAGCAGCCTCTCCCTAGCGGGCGGTTACGAGCAGTACTTC
14,TRBJ1-6,.,.,TRBV6-5,CASSSVVSNSPLHF,TGTGCCAGCAGCTCCGTCGTATCTAATTCACCCCTCCACTTT
18,TRBJ1-5,.,TRBD1,TRBV6-1,CASSEFLDRGTNNQPQHF,TGTGCCAGCAGTGAATTTTTGGACAGGGGGACAAACAATCAGCCCCAGCATTTT
11,TRBJ2-3,.,.,TRBV6-2/TRBV6-3,CASSIGDTQYF,TGTGCCAGCAGTATCGGGGATACGCAGTATTTT
15,TRBJ1-1,.,TRBD1,TRBV5-5,CASSLGQGANTEAFF,TGTGCCAGCAGCTTGGGTCAGGGGGCGAACACTGAAGCTTTCTTT
15,TRBJ2-1,.,TRBD2,TRBV9,CASSSSGGAPNEQFF,TGTGCCAGCAGTTCTAGCGGGGGGGCCCCCAATGAGCAGTTCTTC
13,TRBJ2-7,.,.,TRBV18,CASSWRDSYEQYF,TGTGCCAGCTCATGGCGGGACTCCTACGAGCAGTACTTC
13,TRBJ1-4,.,.,TRBV2,CASSGQKNEKLFF,TGTGCCAGCAGTGGACAGAAGAATGAAAAACTGTTTTTT
13,TRBJ1-2,.,.,TRBV12-5,CASGLRQENGYTF,TGTGCTAGTGGTTTAAGACAGGAGAATGGCTACACCTTC
15,TRBJ1-2,.,TRBD1,TRBV27,CASSSTGTGSFGYTF,TGTGCCAGCAGTTCAACCGGGACAGGGTCTTTTGGCTACACCTTC
16,TRBJ2-1,.,TRBD2,TRBV9,CASSAPSGKTYNEQFF,TGTGCCAGCAGCGCCCCTAGCGGGAAAACCTACAATGAGCAGTTCTTC
15,TRBJ1-6,.,TRBD1,TRBV2,CASSEEGTGNSPLHF,TGTGCCAGCAGTGAAGAGGGGACAGGGAATTCACCCCTCCACTTT
15,TRBJ1-5,.,.,TRBV3-1/TRBV3-2,CASSQDWDTNQPQHF,TGTGCCAGCAGCCAGGATTGGGACACCAATCAGCCCCAGCATTTT
14,TRBJ1-5,.,.,TRBV12-5,CASGRGGGDQPQHF,TGTGCTAGTGGTAGGGGAGGGGGGGATCAGCCCCAGCATTTT
16,TRBJ1-4,.,.,TRBV10-3,CAISERGPGGNEKLFF,TGTGCCATCAGTGAAAGAGGGCCCGGCGGGAATGAAAAACTGTTTTTT
14,TRBJ1-4,.,.,TRBV9,CASSDGGRSEKLFF,TGTGCCAGCAGCGACGGGGGACGGAGCGAAAAACTGTTTTTT
19,TRBJ2-1,.,.,TRBV7-2,CASSLAGGVRGYSYNEQFF,TGTGCCAGCAGCTTAGCGGGGGGAGTACGTGGCTATTCCTACAATGAGCAGTTCTTC
14,TRBJ1-1,.,TRBD1,TRBV10-3,CAISLQGLTTEAFF,TGTGCCATCAGCTTACAGGGGCTAACAACTGAAGCTTTCTTT
15,TRBJ1-3,.,.,TRBV19,CASSIRGETGNTIYF,TGTGCCAGTAGTATCAGGGGTGAGACTGGAAACACCATATATTTT
13,TRBJ1-1,once,.,TRBV19,CASSIALNTEAFF,TGTGCCAGTAGTATAGCTCTGAACACTGAAGCTTTCTTT
15,TRBJ1-5,few,TRBD1,TRBV5-5,CASSLAGTGNQPQHF,TGTGCCAGCAGCTTGGCCGGGACAGGCAATCAGCCCCAGCATTTT
14,TRBJ2-1,.,TRBD1,TRBV5-5,CASSRTGVYNEQFF,TGTGCCAGCAGCCGGACAGGGGTCTACAATGAGCAGTTCTTC
15,TRBJ2-4,.,.,TRBV5-1,CASSFIGGSKNIQYF,TGCGCCAGCAGCTTTATAGGGGGTAGCAAAAACATTCAGTACTTC
18,TRBJ2-4,.,TRBD2,TRBV12-5,CASGPPGWREEAKNIQYF,TGTGCTAGTGGTCCCCCGGGGTGGCGGGAGGAGGCCAAAAACATTCAGTACTTC
14,TRBJ2-1,.,TRBD1,TRBV29-1,CSVEEGTGVGEQFF,TGCAGCGTTGAAGAGGGGACAGGGGTCGGTGAGCAGTTCTTC
14,TRBJ1-4,.,.,TRBV5-1,CASSRDGGREKLFF,TGCGCCAGCAGCCGTGATGGGGGGAGGGAAAAACTGTTTTTT